The 20 T cell receptor beta chains presented below share a single source sample, sequenced in a study of cytomegalovirus exposure and HLA in healthy donors. Both 60 Vbeta primers and 13 Jbeta primers went into the PCR. Some clones are missing from TCRdb's copy, which holds only in-frame ones; the method was immunoSEQ multiplex PCR. Of some 160,000 clones in the sample, 75% to 90% were seen once. Sequenced sample: PBMCs. All receptors come from a male donor in good health and CMV-seropositive.

The chain uses TRBV9 and TRBJ2-5; 9 bases are a match to TRBD2. The CDR3 length is 15 residues. Trimming at V came to 0 bases and at J to 2 bases, leaving 2 bases not matched to a gene. Germline assignment: CDR1 SGDLS and CDR2 YYNGEE. CDR3 region: CASSVGGRGQETQYF. The DNA of the CDR3 is TGTGCCAGCAGCGTAGGCGGGAGGGGGCAAGAGACCCAGTACTTC.

The chain joins TRBV9 to TRBJ2-7, with D possibly TRBD1 on 6 matching bases. The ends were cut back, 5 bases at V and 13 bases at J, with 19 bases in the middle. The germline V gene has CDR1 SGDLS and CDR2 YYNGEE. This CDR3 contains 12 residues. This CDR3 reads CASRRTHRDKYF. The DNA for the CDR3 is TGTGCCAGCAGGAGAACACACCGGGACAAATACTTC.

V is TRBV5-4 and J is TRBJ2-7; unclear D gene. CDR3 length equals 12 residues. Trimming stripped 4 bases from V and 4 bases from J, with 9 bases between. Germline loops: CDR1 SGHNT, CDR2 YYREEE (reference sequence). The CDR3 bases are TGTGCCAGCAGCCAAGACATGTACGAGCAGTACTTC. Encoded protein: CASSQDMYEQYF.

The chain joins TRBV11-2 to TRBJ2-1; TRBD1 matches 9 bases. V gave up 3 bases and J gave up 11 bases; unmatched junction bases: 5. CDR1 is SGHAT, CDR2 FQNNGV, per germline. CDR3 length equals 13 residues. DNA of the CDR3: TGTGCCAGCAGCTTCCCGGGACAGGGCCAGCAGTTCTTC. Translated, it gives CASSFPGQGQQFF.

The chain joins TRBV11-3 to TRBJ2-7; TRBD2 agrees at 10 bases. Trimming at V came to 6 bases and at J to 0 bases, leaving 20 bases not matched to a gene. The CDR3 covers 20 residues. CDR1 is SGHNT, CDR2 YENEEA, per germline. The DNA of the CDR3 is TGTGCCAGCAGTCACCGGTATAGGACTAGCGGATTCTATAGCTCCTACGAGCAGTACTTC. It yields the protein CASSHRYRTSGFYSSYEQYF.

The genes are TRBV25-1 and TRBJ1-4, with D perhaps TRBD1 (6 bases). Germline V gives CDR1 MGHDK, CDR2 SYGVNS. Trimming pared 4 bases from V and 5 bases from J, leaving 17 bases between. The length of the CDR3 is 16 residues. The CDR3 is CASSVLNREVNEKLFF. The CDR3 region has the DNA TGTGCCAGCAGTGTCCTTAACAGGGAAGTGAATGAAAAACTGTTTTTT.

The rearrangement joins TRBV7-6 to TRBJ2-1, with D possibly being TRBD2 (5 bases). The V and J ends lost 5 bases and 4 bases respectively, with 15 bases between them. The CDR3 consists of 15 residues. CDR1 is SGHVS and CDR2 is FNYEAQ in the germline V gene. CDR3 sequence reads: CASSPWKGGYNEQFF. The CDR3 coding sequence is TGTGCCAGCAGCCCCTGGAAAGGAGGTTACAATGAGCAGTTCTTC.

The gene calls are TRBV13 and TRBJ2-4, with D possibly TRBD1 on 6 matching bases. There are 15 residues in the CDR3. CDR1 PRHDT and CDR2 FYEKMQ come from the germline V gene (reference sequence). The V gene lost 5 bases and the J gene lost 2 bases, with 13 bases spanning the gap. The DNA of the CDR3 is TGTGCCAGCAGCGGGTACAGGGTAACCAAAAACATTCAGTACTTC. Translated: CASSGYRVTKNIQYF.

The CDR3 here is CASSLGASANTGELFF. The CDR3 region has the DNA TGTGCCAGCAGCTTAGGGGCTAGCGCGAACACCGGGGAGCTGTTTTTT. The rearrangement uses TRBV7-9 and TRBJ2-2; maybe TRBD2 (6 bases). The CDR3 length is 16 residues. The germline V gene has CDR1 SEHNR and CDR2 FQNEAQ (reference sequence). Trimming took 1 base from V and 0 from J, leaving 9 bases between them.

The chain combines TRBV7-8 with TRBJ1-3; unclear D gene. This CDR3 contains 15 residues. The germline gives CDR1 SGHVS, CDR2 FQNEAQ. V lost 0 bases to trimming and J lost 0 bases, with 6 bases between them. The CDR3 here is CASSLARISGNTIYF. The CDR3 DNA follows: TGTGCCAGCAGCTTAGCGCGGATCTCTGGAAACACCATATATTTT.

The chain couples TRBV6-1 to TRBJ1-4; D gene uncertain. Germline values: CDR1 MNHNS, CDR2 SASEGT. V gave up 7 bases and J gave up 8 bases, with 11 bases separating them. The CDR3 sequence is 12 residues long. The CDR3 is CASTTPLEKLFF. CDR3 nucleotides: TGTGCCAGCACCACTCCGCTAGAAAAACTGTTTTTT.

The chain has TRBV5-1 and TRBJ2-1; 7 bases fit TRBD2. CDR1 SGHRS and CDR2 YFSETQ come from the germline V gene. Unmatched junction bases numbered 12, after V lost 7 bases and J lost 8 bases. The CDR3 covers 14 residues. CDR3 loop: CASSSGREMDEQFF. CDR3 bases: TGCGCCAGCTCCAGTGGGCGGGAGATGGATGAGCAGTTCTTC.

This rearrangement joins TRBV7-9 to TRBJ2-1; D is perhaps TRBD2 (5 bases). The V end was cut by 2 bases, the J end by 7 bases, with 18 bases between. The CDR3 length is 16 residues. The germline V gene encodes CDR1 SEHNR and CDR2 FQNEAQ (reference sequence). This CDR3 is CASSLRTAGQSNEQFF. Written as DNA, the CDR3 is TGTGCCAGCAGCTTACGAACGGCGGGCCAATCAAATGAGCAGTTCTTC.

V is TRBV9 and J is TRBJ2-5; 7 bases agree with TRBD1. This CDR3 comprises 14 residues. Per germline, CDR1 SGDLS and CDR2 YYNGEE. V was clipped by 3 bases and J by 4 bases; unmatched bases: 6. CDR3 amino acids: CASSATGVGETQYF. In DNA form, the CDR3 reads TGTGCCAGCAGCGCAACAGGGGTGGGAGAGACCCAGTACTTC.

The chain has TRBV6-5 and TRBJ1-1; TRBD1 is a possible D gene (5 bases). The CDR3 loop spans 15 amino acids. Germline CDR1 and CDR2: MNHEY and SVGAGI. V lost 0 bases to trimming and J lost 4 bases, with 12 bases between them. CDR3 amino acids: CASSYSQGRFTEAFF. In DNA form, the CDR3 reads TGTGCCAGCAGTTACTCCCAGGGCAGATTCACTGAAGCTTTCTTT.

The gene calls are TRBV10-3 and TRBJ2-7; a possible D gene is TRBD1 (5 bases). From germline, CDR1 is ENHRY and CDR2 SYGVKD. The CDR3 contains 12 residues. V lost 8 bases and J 1 base, leaving 9 bases between the germline ends. The CDR3, as DNA: TGTGCCATCTGGGGCGGATCCTACGAGCAGTACTTC. Amino acid sequence: CAIWGGSYEQYF.

This clone was counted a single time. The V and J genes are TRBV5-6 and TRBJ1-2, with D possibly being TRBD1 (5 bases). V shed 1 base and J shed 3 bases, with 22 bases lying between them. Germline CDR1 and CDR2: SGHDT and YYEEEE. The CDR3 contains 18 residues. CDR3 sequence (DNA): TGTGCCAGCAGCTTGAACCCAATATTCTACCCAGGGCACTATGGCTACACCTTC. It yields the protein CASSLNPIFYPGHYGYTF.

The V and J genes are TRBV30 and TRBJ2-1; no clear D. The CDR3 loop spans 15 amino acids. The V and J ends lost 0 bases and 9 bases respectively, with 18 bases between them. Germline assignment: CDR1 GTSNPN and CDR2 SVGIG (reference sequence). CDR3 region: CAWSVHGFQSGEQFF. CDR3 DNA: TGTGCCTGGAGTGTACACGGATTCCAATCGGGTGAGCAGTTCTTC.

The chain is built from TRBV27 and TRBJ2-6; TRBD1 agrees at 10 bases. This CDR3 contains 16 residues. V shed 10 bases and J 4 bases; nucleotides not matched to a gene: 10. CDR1 is MNHEY, CDR2 SMNVEV, per germline (reference sequence). CDR3 sequence reads: CATRRGQGTGANVLTF. Written as DNA, the CDR3 is TGTGCCACCAGACGGGGACAGGGGACCGGGGCCAACGTCCTGACTTTC.

This clone was found a few times. V and J are TRBV6-5 and TRBJ2-7; no firm D call. Germline V CDR1 and CDR2: MNHEY, SVGAGI. The CDR3 extends over 11 amino acids. V was clipped by 4 bases and J by 6 bases, with 7 bases between them. The CDR3 loop is CASSSLFEQYF. Here the CDR3 DNA reads TGTGCCAGCAGTTCCCTTTTCGAGCAGTACTTC.